The clone carrying this TCR beta chain has more than one count but fewer than ten. The CDR3 is 17 amino acids. This specimen comes from a study of blood T cell repertoires in COVID-19. Original methodology: Nucleated cell counts were estimated from reference gene primer amplification. The method was immunoSEQ multiplex PCR; TCRdb's version includes in-frame clones alone and lacks a portion of them. That table gives V, J and clone size, and the DNA gave D and trimming. In the table there are fewer than 250,000 clones, around 91% of which are singletons. Sequenced material: PBMCs or T cells enriched from blood (not recorded which). This rearrangement joins TRBV21-1 to TRBJ1-1; the DNA was not compared with TRBD1, the D call given in the table. TRBV21-1 is an annotated pseudogene. The TCR was taken from a young man who had been exposed to COVID-19. CDR3 loop: CASSNPGQGIMNTEAFF. The CDR3 DNA is TGTGCCAGCAGCAATCCGGGACAGGGTATTATGAACACTGAAGCTTTCTTT.